The next 27 T cell receptor beta chains were all read from a single sample in a study of shared clonotypes between healthy human individuals. Sequencing was performed with immunoSEQ multiplex PCR; in TCRdb, only in-frame clones are kept and a portion is missing. This table holds 2 million to 2.5 million clones, approximately 90% found once. Material for sequencing was naive CD4+ T cells from PBMCs. Specified subset: CD45RA+ positively selected. The source of these receptors is a man aged 18 to 30 in good health. Some clones in this sample may be carry-over from other donors' samples.

The CDR3 DNA sequence: TGTGCCAGCAGCCGCTCCGGGGAGGGGTTAAACATTCAGTACTTC. Its protein product is CASSRSGEGLNIQYF. V gene TRBV4-2 combines with J gene TRBJ2-4, with 7 bases fitting TRBD2. Per germline, CDR1 LGHNA and CDR2 YNFKEQ. CDR3 size: 15 residues. The ends lost 4 bases at V and 6 bases at J; junction bases unmatched: 9.

The rearrangement links TRBV18 to TRBJ2-1, with 9 bases identical to TRBD2. The CDR3 has 15 amino acids. Germline lookup yields CDR1 KGHSH and CDR2 LQKENI. V gave up 2 bases and J gave up 6 bases; unmatched junction bases: 5. The CDR3 region has the DNA TGTGCCAGCTCACCAGAAGCGGGAGGTGGCAATGAGCAGTTCTTC. Protein: CASSPEAGGGNEQFF.

The chain uses TRBV7-3 and TRBJ2-1, with 7 positions matching TRBD2. The V gene end was trimmed by 0 bases and the J gene end by 6 bases; junction bases not matched to a gene: 11. In germline, CDR1 is SGHTA, CDR2 FQGTGA. This CDR3 has 17 residues. CDR3 in amino acids: CASSLTRFSRGVNEQFF. The DNA of the CDR3 is TGTGCCAGCAGCTTAACGCGGTTCAGCCGGGGGGTCAATGAGCAGTTCTTC.

This chain links TRBV21-1 with TRBJ1-5; TRBD1, the table's D call, lacks a check against the DNA. TRBV21-1 is deemed a pseudogene. CDR3 length: 19 amino acids. DNA of the CDR3: TGTGCCAGCAGCAAAGACAGGGGGCGGATTGGTCATAGCAATCAGCCCCAGCATTTT. Protein sequence: CASSKDRGRIGHSNQPQHF.

The V and J genes are TRBV7-9 and TRBJ2-1, with 9 positions matching TRBD2. The CDR3 consists of 14 residues. J was trimmed by 8 bases and V by 5 bases; bases with no gene match: 7. Looked up from germline, CDR1 is SEHNR and CDR2 is FQNEAQ (reference sequence). In nucleotides, the CDR3 is TGTGCCAGCAGCCGCACTAGCGGGCTCTATGAGCAGTTCTTC. It specifies CASSRTSGLYEQFF.

The chain couples TRBV7-3 to TRBJ2-1; 7 bases agree with TRBD1. The CDR3 loop spans 14 amino acids. Germline V CDR1 and CDR2: SGHTA, FQGTGA. J was trimmed by 7 bases and V by 1 base; bases with no gene match: 4. The CDR3, as DNA: TGTGCCAGCAGCTTAATAGGGGACAGTAATGAGCAGTTCTTC. Its protein is CASSLIGDSNEQFF. Full variable domain (rest looked up from reference TRBV7-3 and TRBJ2-1): GAGVSQTPSNKVTEKGKYVELRCDPISGHTALYWYRQSLGQGPEFLIYFQGTGAADDSGLPNDRFFAVRPEGSVSTLKIQRTERGDSAVYLCASSLIGDSNEQFFGPGTRLTVL.

The chain uses TRBV29-1 and TRBJ2-1; D is possibly TRBD1 (5 bases). Trimming removed 6 bases from V and 7 bases from J, with 10 bases in between. Per the germline V gene, CDR1 is SQVTM and CDR2 is ANQGSEA. The CDR3 runs to 11 residues. Written as DNA, the CDR3 is TGCAGCGTGATGACAGCGAATGAGCAGTTCTTC. Translated: CSVMTANEQFF.

V gene TRBV28 combines with J gene TRBJ2-1; 10 bases match TRBD2. This CDR3 contains 15 residues. Looked up from germline, CDR1 is MDHEN and CDR2 is SYDVKM. V shed 6 bases and J 5 bases; nucleotides not matched to a gene: 7. CDR3 loop: CASSLRTSGNNEQFF. The CDR3 DNA follows: TGTGCCAGCAGCCTTAGGACTAGCGGCAACAATGAGCAGTTCTTC. Combining the CDR3 with reference TRBV28 and TRBJ2-1 gives the whole variable domain DVKVTQSSRYLVKRTGEKVFLECVQDMDHENMFWYRQDPGLGLRLIYFSYDVKMKEKGDIPEGYSVSREKKERFSLILESASTNQTSMYLCASSLRTSGNNEQFFGPGTRLTVL.

V is TRBV6-5 and J is TRBJ2-1; 9 bases map to TRBD2. CDR1 is MNHEY, CDR2 SVGAGI, per germline. The CDR3 length is 15 residues. The V and J ends lost 9 bases and 7 bases, in that order; junction bases with no gene match: 13. The CDR3 protein is CASMKLAGLVNEQFF. The CDR3 bases are TGTGCCAGTATGAAACTAGCGGGTTTGGTTAATGAGCAGTTCTTC.

A word on this clone: Distinct nucleotide sequences in the sample also encode this CDR3. Here the CDR3 reads CAWSVGGETQYF. The CDR3 DNA is TGTGCCTGGAGTGTTGGTGGGGAGACCCAGTACTTC. The chain carries TRBV30 and TRBJ2-5; D unresolved. The germline V gene encodes CDR1 GTSNPN and CDR2 SVGIG (reference sequence). The CDR3 runs to 12 residues. The ends were cut back, 0 bases at V and 5 bases at J, with 7 bases in the middle.

The chain recombines TRBV29-1 with TRBJ2-2; TRBD2 matches 14 bases. Trimming cost V 7 bases and J 4 bases; bases outside gene matches: 5. Germline assignment: CDR1 SQVTM and CDR2 ANQGSEA. The CDR3 has 15 amino acids. CDR3 bases: TGCAGCGCCACAGGGACTAGCGGGGGCACCGGGGAGCTGTTTTTT. Translated: CSATGTSGGTGELFF.

This chain connects TRBV5-1 to TRBJ2-7; a weak D match, TRBD1 (6 bases). Trimming pared 2 bases from V and 6 bases from J, leaving 12 bases between. The germline V gene has CDR1 SGHRS and CDR2 YFSETQ. CDR3 length: 13 amino acids. The CDR3 bases are TGCGCCAGCAGCTTAACCCAGGGGCCCGAGCAGTACTTC. This encodes CASSLTQGPEQYF.

The CDR3 DNA follows: TGTGCCAGCAGCCGGACTTTACTAGCGGGAGCCTCCTACGAGCAGTACTTC. This translates into CASSRTLLAGASYEQYF. The J gene is TRBJ2-7, the V gene TRBV5-4, with 11 positions matching TRBD2. The V gene end was trimmed by 4 bases and the J gene end by 0 bases; junction bases not matched to a gene: 9. Germline CDR1 reads SGHNT; CDR2 reads YYREEE (reference sequence). The CDR3 contains 17 residues.

This chain links TRBV29-1 with TRBJ2-1, with 8 positions matching TRBD2. CDR1 SQVTM and CDR2 ANQGSEA come from the germline V gene. V shed 7 bases, J shed 0 bases, and the junction held 8 bases outside the gene matches. The CDR3 contains 15 residues. CDR3 coding DNA: TGCAGCGCCCTTAGCGGGGTAAGCTCCTACAATGAGCAGTTCTTC. This codes for CSALSGVSSYNEQFF.

As for this clone: The same CDR3 is also encoded by other DNA sequences in this sample. The rearrangement links TRBV20-1 to TRBJ1-2; no firm D call. CDR3 length: 11 amino acids. V lost 1 base, J lost 7 bases, and 7 bases lay in between. CDR1 is DFQATT and CDR2 is SNEGSKA in the germline V gene (reference sequence). CDR3 DNA sequence: TGCAGTGCTAGAGGGGCAGGTGGCTACACCTTC. This encodes CSARGAGGYTF.

The rearrangement uses TRBV5-1 and TRBJ1-1; 8 bases fit TRBD1. The J segment lost 0 bases and the V segment lost 3 bases, leaving 7 bases of the junction unmatched. Germline CDR1 is SGHRS and CDR2 is YFSETQ. The CDR3 is made up of 16 amino acids. The CDR3 loop is CASSSRTGLLNTEAFF. In DNA, the CDR3 is TGCGCCAGCAGCTCGCGGACAGGGCTACTGAACACTGAAGCTTTCTTT. The full variable domain, in which reference TRBV5-1 and TRBJ1-1 provide the parts outside the CDR3, is KAGVTQTPRYLIKTRGQQVTLSCSPISGHRSVSWYQQTPGQGLQFLFEYFSETQRNKGNFPGRFSGRQFSNSRSEMNVSTLELGDSALYLCASSSRTGLLNTEAFFGQGTRLTVV.

The chain links TRBV27 to TRBJ2-7; the match to TRBD2 covers 11 bases. V gave up 4 bases and J gave up 7 bases; unmatched junction bases: 9. Looked up from germline, CDR1 is MNHEY and CDR2 is SMNVEV (reference sequence). This CDR3 contains 15 residues. The CDR3 coding sequence is TGTGCCAGCAGTTCCTGGACTAGCGGGTCAACGGAGCAGTACTTC. It translates to CASSSWTSGSTEQYF.

In this sample, this clone turned up once. The gene calls are TRBV30 and TRBJ1-5; perhaps TRBD1 as D (5 bases). Germline V gives CDR1 GTSNPN, CDR2 SVGIG (reference sequence). V lost 2 bases and J lost 5, with 13 bases in between. The CDR3 is made up of 14 amino acids. The DNA for the CDR3 is TGTGCCTGGAGTACCAGGGTCCTTTATCAGCCCCAGCATTTT. It encodes CAWSTRVLYQPQHF. Full variable domain (rest looked up from reference TRBV30 and TRBJ1-5): SQTIHQWPATLVQPVGSPLSLECTVEGTSNPNLYWYRQAAGRGLQLLFYSVGIGQISSEVPQNLSASRPQDRQFILSSKKLLLSDSGFYLCAWSTRVLYQPQHFGDGTRLSIL.

As to this clone: This same CDR3 is encoded by further DNA sequences in the sample. The CDR3 region has the DNA TGCGCCAGCAGCTTGGGACAGGAGACAGATACGCAGTATTTT. It is translated as CASSLGQETDTQYF. The chain links TRBV5-1 to TRBJ2-3; possibly TRBD1 for D (6 bases). V gave up 0 bases and J gave up 3 bases, with 8 bases separating them. Germline CDR1 is SGHRS and CDR2 is YFSETQ. The length of the CDR3 is 14 residues.

V and J are TRBV27 and TRBJ2-3, with 10 bases identical to TRBD2. V gave up 0 bases and J gave up 5 bases; unmatched junction bases: 8. This CDR3 is built from 17 residues. Germline V gene lookup returns CDR1 MNHEY and CDR2 SMNVEV (reference sequence). The chain's CDR3 is CASSLSPLQREGDTQYF. The CDR3 nucleotides are TGTGCCAGCAGTTTATCCCCACTTCAGCGGGAGGGAGATACGCAGTATTTT.

V is TRBV5-1 and J is TRBJ1-2, with no clear D. The V end lost 4 bases, the J end lost 4 bases, and 14 bases lay between the germline ends. Per germline, CDR1 SGHRS and CDR2 YFSETQ. The CDR3 contains 14 residues. The CDR3 coding sequence is TGCGCCAGCAGCGCCTCCGGAGGGAGCTATGGCTACACCTTC. This encodes CASSASGGSYGYTF.

Comments on this clone: Other DNA sequences in the sample encode the same CDR3. This rearrangement joins TRBV9 to TRBJ2-5; no reliable D call. CDR3 length: 13 residues. The germline gives CDR1 SGDLS, CDR2 YYNGEE. Trimming pared 2 bases from V and 5 bases from J, leaving 10 bases between. CDR3 region: CASSVSGLETQYF. CDR3 sequence (DNA): TGTGCCAGCAGCGTCTCGGGTCTGGAGACCCAGTACTTC.

V is TRBV29-1 and J is TRBJ1-4; TRBD1 is a possible D gene (6 bases). CDR1 is SQVTM and CDR2 is ANQGSEA in the germline V gene. V gave up 4 bases and J gave up 0 bases, with 15 bases separating them. This CDR3 is 16 amino acids long. The DNA for the CDR3 is TGCAGCGTTGTGCCAGGGAGGGGGGCAACTAATGAAAAACTGTTTTTT. Protein product: CSVVPGRGATNEKLFF.

This chain connects TRBV5-4 to TRBJ2-7; unclear D gene. V was trimmed by 4 bases and J by 3 bases, leaving 11 bases between them. This CDR3 is 13 amino acids long. Germline CDR1 and CDR2: SGHNT and YYREEE (reference sequence). CDR3 amino acids: CASSMDPGYEQYF. The CDR3, as DNA: TGTGCCAGCAGCATGGACCCTGGCTACGAGCAGTACTTC.

V and J are TRBV6-5 and TRBJ2-2; D is possibly TRBD1 or TRBD2 (5 bases each). CDR3 length: 15 amino acids. CDR1 and CDR2 (germline): MNHEY, SVGAGI. Trimming removed 2 bases from V and 6 bases from J, with 13 bases in between. CDR3 coding DNA: TGTGCCAGCAGTTACGGGTCCAGGGACCCCGGGGAGCTGTTTTTT. This gives the protein CASSYGSRDPGELFF.

The chain combines TRBV7-9 with TRBJ2-7; TRBD2 is a possible D gene (5 bases). The CDR3 has 15 amino acids. V lost 1 base to trimming and J lost 0 bases, with 10 bases between them. Germline V gene sequence: CDR1 SEHNR, CDR2 FQNEAQ (reference sequence). The CDR3 loop is CASSLVRGFSYEQYF. The CDR3 DNA reads TGTGCCAGCAGCTTAGTCCGGGGATTCTCCTACGAGCAGTACTTC.

The V gene is TRBV9, the J gene TRBJ2-7, with D tentatively TRBD1 (7 bases). The germline V and J ends were trimmed by 0 bases and 1 base, with 14 bases remaining between them. The CDR3 is made up of 16 amino acids. CDR1 is SGDLS, CDR2 YYNGEE, per germline. The chain's CDR3 is CASSVGGDRFSYEQYF. CDR3 bases: TGTGCCAGCAGCGTAGGGGGGGACAGATTTTCCTACGAGCAGTACTTC.